This TCR beta chain is from a study of metastatic and nonmetastatic thyroid tumors. TCRdb used MiXCR to call clones anew from the PCR reads. The table shows some 21,000 clones, with 20% to 30% occurring only once. This clone was observed a handful of times. V was pared by 2 bases and J by 3 bases, with 4 bases of the junction left unmatched. Germline assignment: CDR1 MNHEY and CDR2 SVGAGI. The CDR3 runs to 15 residues. All patients reached thyroid surgery having received no treatment beforehand. Sequenced sample: blood. V gene TRBV6-5 combines with J gene TRBJ2-7; 10 nucleotides match TRBD1. The TCR sequence derives from a female donor with papillary thyroid cancer or a benign thyroid nodule (not recorded which). Some clones in this sample may be carry-over from other donors' samples. For the CDR3, the DNA is TGTGCCAGCAGTTACCAGGGACAGGGGATCTACGAGCAGTACTTC. This gives the protein CASSYQGQGIYEQYF.